The sequence of this T cell receptor (beta chain) was determined in a study of response to subunit inactivated influenza vaccine. Study-level points and caveats: Every seasonal influenza vaccination brings in few new T cells, the authors suggested.

TCRdb redid the calling of the RT-PCR reads with MiXCR, one entry per CDR3 protein. The sample contains a few hundred thousand distinct CDR3 sequences, 7.2% of which appear only once. This clonotype was observed at least ten times. As yet, its antigen is unknown. Between the trimmed V and J ends, which lost 5 bases and 0 bases, there was a span of 14 bases. The CDR3 is made up of 16 amino acids. Germline V CDR1 and CDR2: SGHRS, YFSETQ. The J gene is TRBJ2-2, the V gene TRBV5-1; D not certain. This TCR was sampled from a man in his fifties or sixties who received an inactivated influenza vaccine. This specimen was PBMCs from blood, taken around 25 months after vaccination. Written as DNA, the CDR3 is TGCGCCAGCAGTCACGGTGCTCTTCCGAACACCGGGGAGCTGTTTTTT. Encoded protein: CASSHGALPNTGELFF.